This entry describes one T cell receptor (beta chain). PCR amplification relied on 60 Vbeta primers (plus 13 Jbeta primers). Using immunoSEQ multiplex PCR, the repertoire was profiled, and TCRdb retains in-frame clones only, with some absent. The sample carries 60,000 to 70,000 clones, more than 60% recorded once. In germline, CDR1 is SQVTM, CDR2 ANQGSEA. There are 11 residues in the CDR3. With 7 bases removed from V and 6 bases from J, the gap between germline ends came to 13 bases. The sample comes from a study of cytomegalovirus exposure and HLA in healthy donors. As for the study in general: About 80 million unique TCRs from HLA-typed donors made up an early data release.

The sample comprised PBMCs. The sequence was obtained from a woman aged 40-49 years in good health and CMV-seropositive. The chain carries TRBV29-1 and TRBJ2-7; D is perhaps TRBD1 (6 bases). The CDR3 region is CSATIQGEQYF. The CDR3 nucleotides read TGCAGCGCCACGATACAGGGCGAGCAGTACTTC.